The source of this T cell receptor beta chain is a study of T cells in Graves' hyperthyroidism and ophthalmopathy. Study findings and constraints: Most thyroid-expanded clonotypes above 0.001 were also found in blood.

The cohort's ophthalmopathy patients, a group with duration under 3 months, had a Clinical Activity Score of at least 3 and a NOSPECS grade of at least 4. The source of the PBMCs was about 10 ml of fresh peripheral blood. There were TCR beta CDR3 regions amplified from RNA transcripts. First-round RT-PCR targeting the TCR CDR3 was performed with the HTBI primer set. TCRdb passed the multiplex PCR reads through MiXCR, listing each CDR3 protein once. Here the sample spans about half a million distinct CDR3 sequences, roughly a quarter being singletons. Concerning this clonotype itself: Its antigen remains unidentified.

The clonotype was recovered from a woman under 40 with Graves' ophthalmopathy. The sequenced sample was blood.

The CDR3 DNA follows: TGTGCCAGCAGCTTAACGAAAGGGGGCGGGGGCACCGGGGAGCTGTTTTTT. This translates into CASSLTKGGGGTGELFF. V and J are TRBV7-3 and TRBJ2-2, with D perhaps assigned TRBD1 or TRBD2 (7 bases each). The V gene's germline CDR1 is SGHTA and CDR2 FQGTGA. V was trimmed by 0 bases and J by 4 bases, leaving 15 bases between them. The CDR3 has 17 amino acids. Supplemented by reference TRBV7-3 and TRBJ2-2, the full variable domain reads GAGVSQTPSNKVTEKGKYVELRCDPISGHTALYWYRQSLGQGPEFLIYFQGTGAADDSGLPNDRFFAVRPEGSVSTLKIQRTERGDSAVYLCASSLTKGGGGTGELFFGEGSRLTVL.